A selection of T cell receptor beta chains follows, all from one sample in a study of blood T cell repertoires in COVID-19. Using immunoSEQ multiplex PCR, the repertoire was profiled, and TCRdb retains in-frame clones only, with some absent. The sample consists of 200,000 to 300,000 clones, about 89% of them appearing once. Sequencing was carried out using peripheral blood. Every receptor here comes from a woman aged 45-65 years with acute or convalescent COVID-19. Both conserved end residues are part of each CDR3. Each record gives: clone size, V gene, J gene, CDR3 protein. Clone size is shown for a subset of rows, as once, few, many or a class of expanded clone.

-,TRBV11-3,TRBJ2-2,CASTQGDRGVTGELFF
-,TRBV7-3,TRBJ2-1,CASSPFDRGNEQFF
-,TRBV6-6,TRBJ2-7,CASKALAGKYEQYF
once,TRBV25-1,TRBJ2-7,CASSRDSGYEQYF
-,TRBV19,TRBJ2-5,CASSAPGTVKETQYF
-,TRBV4-1,TRBJ2-5,CASSHGPGTGGVEETQYF
once,TRBV27,TRBJ2-3,CASSFSRGTDTQYF
-,TRBV11-2,TRBJ1-2,CASSLGTDYGYTF
-,TRBV12-3/TRBV12-4,TRBJ2-7,CASTSGLAYEQYF
-,TRBV9,TRBJ2-3,CASSKNSGSAYTDTQYF
-,TRBV7-6,TRBJ2-1,CASSLVASGSGTEQFF
-,TRBV5-1,TRBJ2-2,CASSLVAGSGELFF
once,TRBV27,TRBJ2-1,CASSVWGGYNEQFF
-,TRBV7-2,TRBJ1-1,CASSLVPPSGGNTEAFF
-,TRBV6-6,TRBJ2-7,CASSYFSEQYF
-,TRBV21-1,TRBJ2-1,CASNTQQRELLASYNEQFF
once,TRBV24-1,TRBJ2-2,CATSGSGGSYIGELFF
-,TRBV5-1,TRBJ1-1,CASSLVAGVQAEAFF
-,TRBV4-2,TRBJ2-7,CASSQETSGNEQYF
-,TRBV7-2,TRBJ2-3,CASSLPGLWGDTQYF
-,TRBV2,TRBJ1-1,CAGYTDRGLKAFF
-,TRBV12-5,TRBJ1-3,CASGLALSGNTIYF
-,TRBV5-1,TRBJ2-7,CASGQGGYEQYF
few,TRBV12-3/TRBV12-4,TRBJ2-7,CASRRSSIYEQYF
once,TRBV7-2,TRBJ2-7,CASSLEAGPGEQYF
-,TRBV7-5,TRBJ2-1,CARSLVSSGRALNYNEQFF
-,TRBV2,TRBJ2-3,CASSDGFSGTDTQYF
-,TRBV11-1,TRBJ2-1,CASSLVGSGLDEQFF
-,TRBV5-8,TRBJ2-1,CASSPRILAGYNEQFF
-,TRBV24-1,TRBJ2-5,CATSDYITASGRGETQYF
-,TRBV10-3,TRBJ2-7,CAISESGSGYEQYF
-,TRBV18,TRBJ2-1,CASSPPSSLAGGSYNEQFF
-,TRBV6-5,TRBJ2-1,CASSPQGGVWFF
-,TRBV19,TRBJ2-1,CASSSEGLAGVDEQFF
-,TRBV28,TRBJ2-1,CASSLGLTSNEQFF
once,TRBV6-2/TRBV6-3,TRBJ2-2,CASSFAGNTGELFF
-,TRBV28,TRBJ2-5,CASSGDQETQYF
-,TRBV10-3,TRBJ1-2,CAISFTAFYGYTF
once,TRBV18,TRBJ1-3,CASSPRQGSGNTIYF
-,TRBV29-1,TRBJ2-1,CSVKTGTYNEQFF
-,TRBV14,TRBJ2-5,CASSQRDWEKETQYF
few,TRBV18,TRBJ2-7,CASREGTSGPYEQYF
-,TRBV28,TRBJ2-3,CASSLLAGWTDTQYF
-,TRBV2,TRBJ1-5,CASSDVYGNQPQHF
once,TRBV11-1,TRBJ1-2,CASSSSGQGYGYTF
-,TRBV9,TRBJ2-3,CASSVEVLAGEKDTQYF
-,TRBV30,TRBJ1-2,CAWSPPSGGGYGYTF
-,TRBV5-1,TRBJ2-7,CASSLDRGYEQYF
-,TRBV18,TRBJ2-7,CASSPPDRGQYF
once,TRBV7-2,TRBJ2-4,CASSLGGLAVAKNIQYF